Below, 16 T cell receptor beta chains from the same sample are listed, as sequenced in a study of cytomegalovirus exposure and HLA in healthy donors. The PCR contained 60 Vbeta and 13 Jbeta primers. Here immunoSEQ multiplex PCR was the method, and the copy in TCRdb shows in-frame clones only, minus some. This listing includes approximately 210,000 clones. The material sequenced was PBMCs. The source is a woman aged 25 to 39 in good health and CMV-seropositive.

This sequence joins TRBV27 and TRBJ1-3; tentative D call: TRBD1 (6 bases). The CDR3 loop spans 19 amino acids. V dropped 5 bases and J dropped 0 bases, with 23 bases sitting between them. The germline CDR1 and CDR2 sequences are MNHEY and SMNVEV (reference sequence). Here the CDR3 reads CASSPFPSLQGRSGNTIYF. CDR3 in DNA: TGTGCCAGCAGTCCGTTCCCCTCCTTACAGGGACGCTCTGGAAACACCATATATTTT.

The J gene is TRBJ2-1, the V gene TRBV7-9; 7 nucleotides agree with TRBD2. The CDR3 spans 14 residues. Germline CDR1 reads SEHNR; CDR2 reads FQNEAQ (reference sequence). V shed 10 bases, J shed 0 bases, and the junction held 6 bases outside the gene matches. CDR3 loop: CAMTGGSSYNEQFF. CDR3 nucleotides: TGTGCCATGACGGGCGGGAGCTCCTACAATGAGCAGTTCTTC.

DNA for the CDR3: TGCGCCAGCAGCCAAGAAGGGAGGGGGGGCACAGATACGCAGTATTTT. Translation: CASSQEGRGGTDTQYF. The chain links TRBV4-1 to TRBJ2-3; possibly TRBD2 for D (7 bases). CDR3 length equals 16 residues. From germline, CDR1 is MGHRA and CDR2 YSYEKL. The ends were cut back, 0 bases at V and 1 base at J, with 11 bases in the middle.

The chain is built from TRBV7-2 and TRBJ2-5; TRBD2 agrees at 11 bases. The germline V gene has CDR1 SGHTA and CDR2 FQGNSA. Trimming took 1 base from V and 5 from J; bases not matched to a gene: 12. The CDR3 sequence is 18 residues long. CDR3 coding DNA: TGTGCCAGCAGCTTAGGGTCTCTAACTAGCGGGAGCTCCGAGACCCAGTACTTC. Its translation: CASSLGSLTSGSSETQYF.

The chain uses TRBV10-3 and TRBJ2-1; 8 bases are a match to TRBD2. The V and J ends lost 0 bases and 4 bases, in that order; junction bases with no gene match: 5. The CDR3 runs to 16 residues. In germline, CDR1 is ENHRY, CDR2 SYGVKD. For the CDR3, the DNA is TGTGCCATCAGTGAGTCGAGAGGACTAGCTTACAATGAGCAGTTCTTC. Translated, it gives CAISESRGLAYNEQFF.

The chain is built from TRBV19 and TRBJ1-5; D gene ambiguous. Trimming cost V 6 bases and J 0 bases, with 12 bases left between them. The CDR3 length is 15 residues. Germline V CDR1 and CDR2: LNHDA, SQIVND (reference sequence). CDR3: CASSPVTPSNQPQHF. In nucleotides, the CDR3 is TGTGCCAGTAGCCCAGTGACTCCTAGCAATCAGCCCCAGCATTTT.

The chain has TRBV10-3 and TRBJ1-5; no definite D call. Germline lookup yields CDR1 ENHRY and CDR2 SYGVKD. V was cut by 4 bases and J by 4 bases, with 11 bases left in between. The CDR3 is 14 amino acids. The CDR3: CAISGGSINQPQHF. In nucleotides, the CDR3 is TGTGCCATCAGTGGAGGGTCAATTAATCAGCCCCAGCATTTT.

The V call is TRBV27, the J call TRBJ2-3; TRBD2 matches 7 bases. Trimming cost V 3 bases and J 0 bases; bases outside gene matches: 18. CDR1 and CDR2 (germline): MNHEY, SMNVEV (reference sequence). This CDR3 has 20 amino acids. CDR3 bases: TGTGCCAGCAGTTTCAGGCTCCCCAAGAGGCCGGGGGGTAGCACAGATACGCAGTATTTT. Amino acids: CASSFRLPKRPGGSTDTQYF.

The chain links TRBV19 to TRBJ1-6; no definite D call. V dropped 8 bases and J dropped 10 bases, with 15 bases sitting between them. This CDR3 contains 13 residues. Germline CDR1 reads LNHDA; CDR2 reads SQIVND (reference sequence). CDR3 sequence: CASGYSQNSPLHF. Here the CDR3 DNA reads TGTGCCAGTGGTTATAGTCAAAACTCACCCCTCCACTTT.

As for this clone: In the same sample, other DNA sequences code for this CDR3. The rearrangement links TRBV10-3 to TRBJ1-3; no reliable D call. There are 14 residues in the CDR3. CDR1 ENHRY and CDR2 SYGVKD come from the germline V gene. V lost 2 bases and J lost 0, with 5 bases in between. The CDR3 bases are TGTGCCATCAGTGAGGCCGGCTCTGGAAACACCATATATTTT. This codes for CAISEAGSGNTIYF.

J is TRBJ1-2 and V is TRBV28; 9 bases are a match to TRBD1. The J segment lost 7 bases and the V segment lost 4 bases, leaving 10 bases of the junction unmatched. This CDR3 is built from 15 residues. The germline gives CDR1 MDHEN, CDR2 SYDVKM. The CDR3: CASSSRDRALGGYTF. For the CDR3, the DNA is TGTGCCAGCAGTTCTCGGGACAGGGCACTGGGTGGCTACACCTTC.

V usage is TRBV28 and J usage is TRBJ2-7; no definite D call. The CDR3 has 11 amino acids. V lost 2 bases to trimming and J lost 7 bases, with 6 bases between them. The germline CDR1 and CDR2 sequences are MDHEN and SYDVKM. CDR3 nucleotides: TGTGCCAGCAGTTTAATGCGGGAGCAGTACTTC. Encoded protein: CASSLMREQYF. The variable domain in full, with the rest retrieved from reference TRBV28 and TRBJ2-7, is DVKVTQSSRYLVKRTGEKVFLECVQDMDHENMFWYRQDPGLGLRLIYFSYDVKMKEKGDIPEGYSVSREKKERFSLILESASTNQTSMYLCASSLMREQYFGPGTRLTVT.

V usage is TRBV5-5 and J usage is TRBJ1-1; the D is unclear. The germline V gene encodes CDR1 SGHKS and CDR2 YYEKEE (reference sequence). With 1 base removed from V and 1 base from J, the gap between germline ends came to 8 bases. The CDR3 is 14 amino acids. CDR3 coding DNA: TGTGCCAGCAGCTTGCGAACACCGAACACTGAAGCTTTCTTT. It yields the protein CASSLRTPNTEAFF.

The gene calls are TRBV15 and TRBJ2-6; the D is unclear. V lost 1 base to trimming and J lost 4 bases, with 11 bases between them. Germline CDR1 and CDR2: LNHNV and YYDKDF (reference sequence). The CDR3 covers 16 residues. In nucleotides, the CDR3 is TGTGCCACCAGCAGAGCCCCGTTCTCCGGGGCCAACGTCCTGACTTTC. Translating it yields CATSRAPFSGANVLTF. Looking up the rest from reference TRBV15 and TRBJ2-6 gives the full variable domain: DAMVIQNPRYQVTQFGKPVTLSCSQTLNHNVMYWYQQKSSQAPKLLFHYYDKDFNNEADTPDNFQSRRPNTSFCFLDIRSPGLGDTAMYLCATSRAPFSGANVLTFGAGSRLTVL.

The V and J genes are TRBV2 and TRBJ2-2; possible D gene TRBD2, 5 bases. V lost 7 bases to trimming and J lost 9 bases, with 9 bases between them. The CDR3 length is 11 residues. The germline gives CDR1 SNHLY, CDR2 FYNNEI. The CDR3 loop reads CASTGWRELFF. The CDR3 DNA follows: TGTGCCAGCACGGGATGGCGGGAGCTGTTTTTT.

The V and J genes are TRBV28 and TRBJ2-7, with D tentatively TRBD1 (6 bases). V was trimmed by 6 bases and J by 3 bases, leaving 12 bases between them. In germline, CDR1 is MDHEN, CDR2 SYDVKM. The CDR3 totals 13 residues. CDR3 amino acids: CASSPTGRYEQYF. The CDR3 DNA sequence: TGTGCCAGCAGCCCGACAGGCCGCTACGAGCAGTACTTC.